Following are 24 T cell receptor beta chains from one sample sequenced in a study of blood T cell repertoires in COVID-19. Clones were sequenced by immunoSEQ multiplex PCR, and TCRdb holds only the in-frame ones, with some missing. The table shows about 120,000 clones, with 70% to 80% occurring only once. Sequencing was done on a sample of peripheral blood. The receptors were sampled from a woman aged 80 or over with acute or convalescent COVID-19.

The chain combines TRBV10-3 with TRBJ1-2; TRBD1 aligns across 8 bases. Germline CDR1 reads ENHRY; CDR2 reads SYGVKD. CDR3 length: 15 residues. V lost 6 bases and J lost 0; bases outside the gene matches: 6. The chain's CDR3 is CAIRGGQGTNYGYTF. Here the CDR3 DNA reads TGTGCCATCAGGGGCGGACAGGGAACTAACTATGGCTACACCTTC.

The chain uses TRBV28 and TRBJ2-2, with D possibly being TRBD2 (5 bases). V gave up 1 base and J gave up 1 base, with 13 bases separating them. Germline CDR1 reads MDHEN; CDR2 reads SYDVKM. The CDR3 extends over 17 amino acids. The CDR3 is CASSLFGVAQNTGELFF. CDR3 DNA: TGTGCCAGCAGTTTATTCGGAGTAGCGCAGAACACCGGGGAGCTGTTTTTT. Together with reference TRBV28 and TRBJ2-2, the CDR3 gives the full variable domain: DVKVTQSSRYLVKRTGEKVFLECVQDMDHENMFWYRQDPGLGLRLIYFSYDVKMKEKGDIPEGYSVSREKKERFSLILESASTNQTSMYLCASSLFGVAQNTGELFFGEGSRLTVL.

The chain employs TRBV30 and TRBJ1-6, with D perhaps matching TRBD1 (5 bases). The length of the CDR3 is 15 residues. Germline-derived CDR1 and CDR2 are GTSNPN and SVGIG (reference sequence). The germline V and J ends were trimmed by 3 bases and 2 bases, with 11 bases remaining between them. This CDR3 reads CAWRRLGPYNSPLHF. The CDR3 coding sequence is TGTGCCTGGAGGCGACTGGGGCCCTATAATTCACCCCTCCACTTT.

The rearrangement joins TRBV7-2 to TRBJ1-2, with a possible D match to TRBD1 (5 bases). Germline V gene sequence: CDR1 SGHTA, CDR2 FQGNSA. V lost 4 bases and J lost 7, with 13 bases in between. This CDR3 comprises 13 residues. This CDR3 reads CASSSPRVGGYTF. The CDR3 DNA sequence: TGTGCCAGCAGCTCCCCCAGGGTTGGTGGCTACACCTTC.

The V gene is TRBV2, the J gene TRBJ1-3; D is unresolved. This CDR3 region has 14 residues. V was shortened by 3 bases and J by 0 bases, with 6 bases between the two germline ends. The V gene's germline CDR1 is SNHLY and CDR2 FYNNEI. Written as DNA, the CDR3 is TGTGCCAGCAGTGACACTAGCTCTGGAAACACCATATATTTT. This encodes CASSDTSSGNTIYF.

Remarks on this clone: At the DNA level, this CDR3 is encoded by other sequences in the same sample as well. The chain has TRBV5-1 and TRBJ2-2; tentative D call: TRBD2 (5 bases). Germline-derived CDR1 and CDR2 are SGHRS and YFSETQ. Trimming shortened V by 0 bases and J by 5 bases, and 11 bases separated the two germline ends. This CDR3 comprises 15 residues. The CDR3 nucleotides are TGCGCCAGCAGCTTGGTGGGAGTAGGGACCGGGGAGCTGTTTTTT. Its translation: CASSLVGVGTGELFF.

This clone appeared a single time. The gene calls are TRBV19 and TRBJ1-2; weak D call: TRBD1 (6 bases). Germline V lookup: CDR1 LNHDA, CDR2 SQIVND (reference sequence). CDR3 length: 14 amino acids. V shed 4 bases and J shed 0 bases, with 9 bases lying between them. This CDR3 is CASSSQGPNYGYTF. CDR3 sequence (DNA): TGTGCCAGTAGTAGCCAGGGGCCTAACTATGGCTACACCTTC.

The J gene is TRBJ2-1, the V gene TRBV7-2, with 8 bases that match TRBD2. J was trimmed by 3 bases and V by 5 bases; bases with no gene match: 12. The CDR3 consists of 17 residues. The V gene's germline CDR1 is SGHTA and CDR2 FQGNSA. CDR3 nucleotides: TGTGCCAGCAGCGCCGAGACTAGCGCAAACCTCTACAATGAGCAGTTCTTC. It encodes CASSAETSANLYNEQFF.

This sequence joins TRBV2 and TRBJ1-1; D perhaps matches TRBD1 (6 bases). V was trimmed by 3 bases and J by 0 bases, leaving 8 bases between them. CDR1 is SNHLY, CDR2 FYNNEI, per germline. The CDR3 has 14 residues. CDR3 in DNA: TGTGCCAGCAGTGAGGGGGCCCTGAACACTGAAGCTTTCTTT. Translation gives CASSEGALNTEAFF.

The chain combines TRBV5-5 with TRBJ1-5; perhaps TRBD1 as D (5 bases). Germline V gene sequence: CDR1 SGHKS, CDR2 YYEKEE (reference sequence). The CDR3 runs 15 residues. V shed 2 bases and J shed 0 bases, with 9 bases lying between them. The CDR3 loop reads CASSFRQNSNQPQHF. As DNA, the CDR3 is TGTGCCAGCAGCTTTCGACAGAATAGCAATCAGCCCCAGCATTTT.

The chain combines TRBV6-1 with TRBJ2-7; a possible D gene is TRBD1 (5 bases). This CDR3 contains 14 residues. CDR1 and CDR2 (germline): MNHNS, SASEGT. V lost 0 bases, J lost 2 bases, and 8 bases lay in between. CDR3 bases: TGTGCCAGCAGTGAAGCTTGGACACCCTACGAGCAGTACTTC. Translating it yields CASSEAWTPYEQYF.

CDR3 region: CASSIRDSSLNSPLHF. The CDR3 DNA sequence: TGTGCCAGCAGCATCCGGGACAGTTCATTAAATTCACCCCTCCACTTT. V usage is TRBV7-2 and J usage is TRBJ1-6, with 7 bases lining up with TRBD1. The CDR3 totals 16 residues. J gave up 7 bases and V 5 bases, and 11 bases lay outside the gene matches. Germline CDR1 is SGHTA and CDR2 is FQGNSA.

This sequence joins TRBV6-1 and TRBJ2-3; D is perhaps TRBD1 (7 bases). The CDR3 runs 12 residues. Germline V gene lookup returns CDR1 MNHNS and CDR2 SASEGT. V dropped 4 bases and J dropped 6 bases, with 8 bases sitting between them. This chain's CDR3 is CASSAGGDTQYF. CDR3 in DNA: TGTGCCAGCAGTGCAGGGGGGGATACGCAGTATTTT.

V is TRBV6-5 and J is TRBJ1-4; TRBD1 matches 9 bases. The CDR3 is 14 residues long. Trimming cost V 6 bases and J 4 bases; bases outside gene matches: 3. Germline V gene lookup returns CDR1 MNHEY and CDR2 SVGAGI. The CDR3 protein is CASRETGGNEKLFF. CDR3 DNA sequence: TGTGCCAGCAGGGAGACAGGGGGTAATGAAAAACTGTTTTTT.

The rearrangement links TRBV28 to TRBJ1-2, with 12 positions matching TRBD1. Germline-derived CDR1 and CDR2 are MDHEN and SYDVKM. The V and J ends lost 7 bases and 4 bases, in that order; junction bases with no gene match: 10. The length of the CDR3 is 16 residues. CDR3 nucleotides: TGTGCCAGCAACCGGGACAGGGGGCGCCCGCCCTATGGCTACACCTTC. This codes for CASNRDRGRPPYGYTF.

This sequence joins TRBV10-3 and TRBJ2-7; 8 nucleotides line up with TRBD1. CDR3 length equals 14 residues. Germline CDR1 and CDR2: ENHRY and SYGVKD. The V and J ends lost 7 bases and 5 bases, in that order; junction bases with no gene match: 10. This CDR3 is CAINTDRGAHEQYF. The DNA of the CDR3 is TGTGCCATCAATACCGACAGGGGCGCCCACGAGCAGTACTTC.

The chain has TRBV12-5 and TRBJ1-5; the D gene is possibly TRBD1 (6 bases). The length of the CDR3 is 14 residues. V lost 1 base to trimming and J lost 6 bases, with 10 bases between them. The V gene's germline CDR1 is LGHNT and CDR2 FRNRAP. The CDR3 loop is CASGLGQVGQPQHF. CDR3 coding DNA: TGTGCTAGTGGTTTGGGACAGGTGGGTCAGCCCCAGCATTTT.

This clone appeared a single time. This chain links TRBV24-1 with TRBJ2-3; no clear D gene. Germline assignment: CDR1 KGHDR and CDR2 SFDVKD. The CDR3 totals 13 residues. Trimming removed 5 bases at V and 1 base at J, with 6 bases between. This chain's CDR3 is CATSGAGTDTQYF. CDR3 sequence (DNA): TGTGCCACCAGTGGGGCAGGCACAGATACGCAGTATTTT.

The rearrangement links TRBV7-2 to TRBJ1-3, with D possibly being TRBD1 (5 bases). The CDR3 consists of 15 residues. V dropped 1 base and J dropped 7 bases, with 14 bases sitting between them. Germline V gene data show CDR1 as SGHTA and CDR2 as FQGNSA. Written as DNA, the CDR3 is TGTGCCAGCAGCTTAGGCGACAGCCGGTTTAACACCATATATTTT. Translation: CASSLGDSRFNTIYF.

The chain links TRBV6-5 to TRBJ2-2; 8 bases are shared with TRBD2. The CDR3 runs 15 residues. The V segment lost 6 bases and the J segment 0 bases; nucleotides outside the gene matches: 3. Germline CDR1 is MNHEY and CDR2 is SVGAGI. The CDR3 DNA reads as TGTGCCAGCAGGTCGGGAGGGGCGAACACCGGGGAGCTGTTTTTT. It codes for CASRSGGANTGELFF.

The chain employs TRBV5-4 and TRBJ2-2, with D tentatively TRBD1 (5 bases). The CDR3 is made up of 15 amino acids. Trimming took off 0 bases at V and 6 bases at J, with 12 bases between the two ends. CDR1 and CDR2 from the germline V gene are SGHNT and YYREEE (reference sequence). The CDR3 DNA reads TGTGCCAGCAGCTTGGTGTCAGGGAAGGCCGGGGAGCTGTTTTTT. Amino acid sequence: CASSLVSGKAGELFF.

There are a few counts of this clone. J is TRBJ2-7 and V is TRBV5-1; weak D call: TRBD2 (5 bases). The CDR3 consists of 14 residues. CDR1 is SGHRS, CDR2 YFSETQ, per germline. V was cut by 1 base and J by 7 bases, with 15 bases left in between. CDR3 bases: TGCGCCAGCAGCTTGCTCCAGCGGACGGGGGAGCAGTACTTC. Translating it yields CASSLLQRTGEQYF.

J is TRBJ2-5 and V is TRBV5-8; D is possibly TRBD1 (5 bases). The CDR3 loop spans 16 amino acids. Germline assignment: CDR1 SGHTS and CDR2 YDEGEE. V gave up 4 bases and J gave up 0 bases, with 16 bases separating them. The DNA of the CDR3 is TGTGCCAGCAGCCCAGGGCAGGGTGTCTACCAAGAGACCCAGTACTTC. Protein sequence: CASSPGQGVYQETQYF.

This clone was detected only once. The rearrangement uses TRBV7-9 and TRBJ2-3; 11 bases map to TRBD2. Per germline, CDR1 SEHNR and CDR2 FQNEAQ (reference sequence). This CDR3 has 18 amino acids. Unmatched junction bases numbered 14, after V lost 5 bases and J lost 4 bases. Written as DNA, the CDR3 is TGTGCCAGCAGCCCCTTGGGATTTAGCGGGAGGGTACCAGATACGCAGTATTTT. This translates into CASSPLGFSGRVPDTQYF.